Sequencing of this T cell receptor beta chain was carried out in a study of T cells after yellow fever vaccination. Germline values: CDR1 KGHDR, CDR2 SFDVKD. CDR3 length: 15 amino acids. The V gene lost 2 bases and the J gene lost 5 bases, with 13 bases spanning the gap. TCRdb ran MiXCR on the 5' RACE reads and lists one entry per CDR3 protein. The sample has 150,000 or so distinct CDR3 sequences, 5.5% to 7.5% seen once. The rearrangement links TRBV24-1 to TRBJ2-3, with D tentatively TRBD2 (5 bases). Source: CD4+ T cells sorted from PBMCs, taken about 5 days after the first yellow fever vaccination. This TCR was recovered from a man between 18 and 29 years old who received the YFV17D yellow fever vaccine. In DNA form, the CDR3 reads TGTGCCACCAGTGATTACCGGGGTGTGGAAGATACGCAGTATTTT. This codes for CATSDYRGVEDTQYF.